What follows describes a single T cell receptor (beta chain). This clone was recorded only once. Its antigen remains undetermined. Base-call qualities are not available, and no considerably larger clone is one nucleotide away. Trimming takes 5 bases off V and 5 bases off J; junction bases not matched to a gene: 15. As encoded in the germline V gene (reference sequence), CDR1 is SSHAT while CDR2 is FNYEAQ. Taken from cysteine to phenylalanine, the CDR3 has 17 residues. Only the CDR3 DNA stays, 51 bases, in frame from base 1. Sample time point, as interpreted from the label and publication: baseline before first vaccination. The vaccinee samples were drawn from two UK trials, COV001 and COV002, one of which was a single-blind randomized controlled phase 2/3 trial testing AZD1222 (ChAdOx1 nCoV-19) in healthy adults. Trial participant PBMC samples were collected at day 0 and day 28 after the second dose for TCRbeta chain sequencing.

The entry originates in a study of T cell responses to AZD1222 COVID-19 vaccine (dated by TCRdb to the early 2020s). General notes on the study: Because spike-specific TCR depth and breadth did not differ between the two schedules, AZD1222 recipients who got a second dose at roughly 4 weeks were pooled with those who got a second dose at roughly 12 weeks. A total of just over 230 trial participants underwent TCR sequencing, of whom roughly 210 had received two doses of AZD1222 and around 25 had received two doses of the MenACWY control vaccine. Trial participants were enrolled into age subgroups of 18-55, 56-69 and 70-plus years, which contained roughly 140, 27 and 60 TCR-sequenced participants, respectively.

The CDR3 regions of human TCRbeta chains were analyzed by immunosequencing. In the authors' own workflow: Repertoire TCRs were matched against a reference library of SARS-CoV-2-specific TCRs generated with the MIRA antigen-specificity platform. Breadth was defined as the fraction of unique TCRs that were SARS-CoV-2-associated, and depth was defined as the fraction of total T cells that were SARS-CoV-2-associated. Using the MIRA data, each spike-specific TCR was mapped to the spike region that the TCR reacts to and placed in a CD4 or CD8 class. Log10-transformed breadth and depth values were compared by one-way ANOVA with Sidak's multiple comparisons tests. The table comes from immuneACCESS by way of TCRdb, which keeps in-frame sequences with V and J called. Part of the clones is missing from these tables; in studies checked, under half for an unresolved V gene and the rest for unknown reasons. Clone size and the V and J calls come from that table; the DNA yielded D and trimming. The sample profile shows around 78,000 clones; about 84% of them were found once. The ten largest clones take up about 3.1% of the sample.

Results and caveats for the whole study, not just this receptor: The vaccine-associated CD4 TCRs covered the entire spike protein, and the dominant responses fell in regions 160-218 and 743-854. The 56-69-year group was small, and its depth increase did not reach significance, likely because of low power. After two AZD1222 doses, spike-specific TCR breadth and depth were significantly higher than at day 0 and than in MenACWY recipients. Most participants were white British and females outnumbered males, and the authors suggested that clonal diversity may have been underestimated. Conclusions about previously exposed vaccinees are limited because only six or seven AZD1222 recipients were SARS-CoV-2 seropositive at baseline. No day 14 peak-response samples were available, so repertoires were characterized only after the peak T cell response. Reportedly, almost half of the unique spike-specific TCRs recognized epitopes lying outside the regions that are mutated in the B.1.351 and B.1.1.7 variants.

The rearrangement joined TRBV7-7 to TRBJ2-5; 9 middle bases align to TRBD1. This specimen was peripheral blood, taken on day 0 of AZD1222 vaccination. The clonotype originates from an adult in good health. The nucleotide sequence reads TGTGCCAGCAGCGATGATTTAGGGACAGGGAGTGAGGAGACCCAGTACTTC. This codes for CASSDDLGTGSEETQYF.